This TCR beta chain emerged from a study of circulating tumor DNA in untreated peripheral T-cell lymphoma. The CDR3 has 14 residues. The V end lost 5 bases, the J end lost 1 base, and 11 bases lay between the germline ends. Germline loops: CDR1 MNHGY, CDR2 SAAAGT. Notes on this clone: Its matching antigen is unknown.

Before treatment, baseline tumor tissue was collected for sequencing. Repertoires were generated with immunoSEQ multiplex PCR, while TCRdb's copy carries only in-frame clones and drops some. The repertoire holds roughly 2,000 clones, with more than 70% as singletons. Study conclusions and caveats: Tumor-specific clonotypes were found in about four fifths of patients.

Input material: tumor tissue. This chain connects TRBV6-8 to TRBJ1-2, with D tentatively TRBD1 (5 bases). This receptor was taken from a human donor with peripheral T-cell lymphoma. The CDR3 loop is CASSDWGGNYGYTF. Written as DNA, the CDR3 is TGTGCCAGCAGTGATTGGGGGGGTAACTATGGCTACACCTTC.